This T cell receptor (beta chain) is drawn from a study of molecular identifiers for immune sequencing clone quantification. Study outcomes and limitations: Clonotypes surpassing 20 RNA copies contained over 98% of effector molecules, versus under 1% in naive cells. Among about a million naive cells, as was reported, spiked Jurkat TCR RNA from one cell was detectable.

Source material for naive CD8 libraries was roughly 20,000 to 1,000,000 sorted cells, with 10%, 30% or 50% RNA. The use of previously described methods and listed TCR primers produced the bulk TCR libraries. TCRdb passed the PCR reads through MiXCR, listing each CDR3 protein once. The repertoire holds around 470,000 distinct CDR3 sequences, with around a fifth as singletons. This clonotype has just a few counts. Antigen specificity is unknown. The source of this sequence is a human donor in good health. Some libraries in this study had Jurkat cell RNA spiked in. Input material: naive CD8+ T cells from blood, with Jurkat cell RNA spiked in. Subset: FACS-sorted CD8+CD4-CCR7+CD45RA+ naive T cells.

The CDR3 DNA sequence: TGTGCCAGCAGCCCAGACTACTCTGGGGCCAACGTCCTGACTTTC. This encodes CASSPDYSGANVLTF. The V call is TRBV7-7, the J call TRBJ2-6; possible D gene TRBD2, 5 bases. Trimming stripped 5 bases from V and 0 bases from J, with 8 bases between. CDR1 is SSHAT, CDR2 FNYEAQ, per germline (reference sequence). The CDR3 has 15 amino acids.